The clone carrying this TCR beta chain was recorded a few times. CDR3 length: 11 amino acids. Trimming removed 5 bases at V and 8 bases at J, with 12 bases between. CDR1 and CDR2 (germline): GTSNPN, SVGIG (reference sequence). TCRdb keeps only in-frame clones here, not all; method: immunoSEQ multiplex PCR. The sample lists 40,000 to 55,000 clones, around nine tenths occurring once. The data were taken from a study of PD-L1 blockade in urothelial cancer. Time point in this sample: peripheral blood 6 weeks after treatment start. Here the sequenced sample was PBMCs, taken around atezolizumab (anti-PD-L1) treatment. This receptor was taken from a man aged 55 to 69 with urothelial cancer. The rearrangement uses TRBV30 and TRBJ1-2; D perhaps matches TRBD1 (6 bases). The CDR3 protein is CAWETGPGYTF. CDR3 bases: TGTGCCTGGGAGACAGGTCCCGGCTACACCTTC.